This entry lists 20 T cell receptor beta chains sequenced from one sample in a study of shared T cell receptors in the human thymus. This table comes from immunoSEQ multiplex PCR, and its TCRdb copy is limited to in-frame clones, with some not included. The sample contains some 640,000 clones, more than 70% of which appear only once. The same specimen was also included in a second study, on human thymus T cells.

The sequenced sample consisted of thymocytes. These receptors were collected from a boy younger than two with a congenital heart defect.

J is TRBJ2-7 and V is TRBV28; a possible D gene is TRBD1 (5 bases). The V gene's germline CDR1 is MDHEN and CDR2 SYDVKM. This CDR3 contains 15 residues. V gave up 6 bases and J gave up 0 bases, with 15 bases separating them. The CDR3 DNA is TGTGCCAGCAGCCCAGACAGCCTGGGCTCCTACGAGCAGTACTTC. Its translation: CASSPDSLGSYEQYF.

The genes are TRBV28 and TRBJ1-5, with D possibly being TRBD1 (5 bases). The CDR3 has 17 residues. Germline CDR1 is MDHEN and CDR2 is SYDVKM. With 2 bases removed from V and 4 bases from J, the gap between germline ends came to 18 bases. The CDR3 sequence is CASSLPGRRVRNQPQHF. The CDR3 DNA is TGTGCCAGCAGTTTACCAGGGCGCCGGGTCCGAAATCAGCCCCAGCATTTT.

The rearrangement joins TRBV7-8 to TRBJ2-7; 7 nucleotides match TRBD1. The CDR3 has 17 residues. V shed 1 base, J shed 0 bases, and the junction held 9 bases outside the gene matches. CDR1 is SGHVS, CDR2 FQNEAQ, per germline. CDR3 loop: CASSLVDERTGSYEQYF. CDR3 sequence (DNA): TGTGCCAGCAGCTTAGTTGACGAACGGACAGGCTCCTACGAGCAGTACTTC.

V gene TRBV4-1 combines with J gene TRBJ1-2, with D hard to call. Germline loops: CDR1 MGHRA, CDR2 YSYEKL. This CDR3 is built from 15 residues. Trimming shortened V by 1 base and J by 2 bases, and 11 bases separated the two germline ends. CDR3 region: CASSQVRENNYGYTF. CDR3 coding DNA: TGCGCCAGCAGCCAAGTACGGGAGAACAACTATGGCTACACCTTC.

This clone was recorded only once. The chain uses TRBV28 and TRBJ1-2; 8 positions match TRBD1. Germline V gene sequence: CDR1 MDHEN, CDR2 SYDVKM. J lost 4 bases, V lost 8 bases, and 12 bases had no gene match. CDR3 length: 15 residues. CDR3 residues: CASEKFGTGRYGYTF. As DNA, the CDR3 is TGTGCCAGCGAAAAATTCGGGACAGGCCGCTATGGCTACACCTTC.

A single count supports this clone. The chain links TRBV2 to TRBJ2-5; possible D gene TRBD2, 7 bases. Germline V gene sequence: CDR1 SNHLY, CDR2 FYNNEI. This CDR3 contains 16 residues. Trimming left V 3 bases short and J 1 base short, with 15 bases between. CDR3 in DNA: TGTGCCAGCAGTGAGGGGGCTAGCGGCTTCCAAGAGACCCAGTACTTC. Translated: CASSEGASGFQETQYF.

This clone was recorded once. The V and J genes are TRBV7-2 and TRBJ1-4, with D possibly being TRBD1 (6 bases). V dropped 5 bases and J dropped 4 bases, with 17 bases sitting between them. The CDR3 extends over 16 amino acids. CDR1 SGHTA and CDR2 FQGNSA come from the germline V gene. The DNA of the CDR3 is TGTGCCAGCAGCACTGGACAGACAAAACGTAATGAAAAACTGTTTTTT. It encodes CASSTGQTKRNEKLFF.

The chain joins TRBV14 to TRBJ2-7; 7 bases fit TRBD1. In germline, CDR1 is SGHDN, CDR2 FVKESK. CDR3 length: 15 residues. V trimming: 2 bases; J trimming: 5 bases; junction bases outside the gene matches: 9. This CDR3 is CASSQSDRVNNEQYF. CDR3 nucleotides: TGTGCCAGCAGCCAATCCGACAGGGTGAATAACGAGCAGTACTTC.

The chain has TRBV5-1 and TRBJ1-4; 7 nucleotides agree with TRBD1. In germline, CDR1 is SGHRS, CDR2 YFSETQ. The CDR3 spans 14 residues. V trimming: 2 bases; J trimming: 8 bases; junction bases outside the gene matches: 6. CDR3 DNA sequence: TGCGCCAGCAGCTTTACAGGGGAAGGAGAAAAACTGTTTTTT. This gives the protein CASSFTGEGEKLFF. The variable domain in full, with the rest retrieved from reference TRBV5-1 and TRBJ1-4, is KAGVTQTPRYLIKTRGQQVTLSCSPISGHRSVSWYQQTPGQGLQFLFEYFSETQRNKGNFPGRFSGRQFSNSRSEMNVSTLELGDSALYLCASSFTGEGEKLFFGSGTQLSVL.

The chain is built from TRBV5-1 and TRBJ2-7; 8 bases are a match to TRBD1. The germline V gene encodes CDR1 SGHRS and CDR2 YFSETQ. V was pared by 3 bases and J by 1 base, with 18 bases of the junction left unmatched. There are 19 residues in the CDR3. The CDR3 here is CASSSENMMDREESYEQYF. In nucleotides, the CDR3 is TGCGCCAGCAGCTCCGAGAATATGATGGACAGGGAAGAATCCTACGAGCAGTACTTC.

The V and J genes are TRBV7-9 and TRBJ2-5; D possibly corresponds to TRBD1 (5 bases). This CDR3 comprises 14 residues. Germline-derived CDR1 and CDR2 are SEHNR and FQNEAQ (reference sequence). Trimming took 3 bases from V and 5 from J, leaving 13 bases between them. CDR3 in DNA: TGTGCCAGCAGCTTCTGGGGCGCGTTGGAGACCCAGTACTTC. Its translation is CASSFWGALETQYF.

This clone has just a few counts. The chain has TRBV5-4 and TRBJ1-1, with 9 nucleotides matching TRBD1. In germline, CDR1 is SGHNT, CDR2 YYREEE (reference sequence). J was trimmed by 7 bases and V by 0 bases; bases with no gene match: 4. The CDR3 has 14 amino acids. Here the CDR3 reads CASSLAGTGIEAFF. In DNA form, the CDR3 reads TGTGCCAGCAGCTTGGCCGGGACAGGGATTGAAGCTTTCTTT.

J is TRBJ2-7 and V is TRBV5-1; TRBD2 might be the D (6 bases). Germline CDR1 SGHRS, CDR2 YFSETQ. This CDR3 is built from 16 residues. The V end was cut by 1 base, the J end by 9 bases, with 23 bases between. In DNA form, the CDR3 reads TGCGCCAGCAGCTTGCTGACGGGGGAGAAAAAGATCGGGCAGTACTTC. Its translation: CASSLLTGEKKIGQYF. The entire variable domain, with the rest obtained from reference TRBV5-1 and TRBJ2-7, is as follows: KAGVTQTPRYLIKTRGQQVTLSCSPISGHRSVSWYQQTPGQGLQFLFEYFSETQRNKGNFPGRFSGRQFSNSRSEMNVSTLELGDSALYLCASSLLTGEKKIGQYFGPGTRLTVT.

This rearrangement joins TRBV14 to TRBJ1-3; D remains ambiguous. Germline-derived CDR1 and CDR2 are SGHDN and FVKESK. There are 17 residues in the CDR3. Deletions cut 4 bases from V and 0 bases from J, with 16 bases between. The CDR3 nucleotides are TGTGCCAGCAGCCGTTCGGCCGGGTGCTCCTCTGGAAACACCATATATTTT. This sequence encodes CASSRSAGCSSGNTIYF.

This chain uses TRBV28 with TRBJ1-3; D is uncertain. The CDR3 has 14 amino acids. Germline V gives CDR1 MDHEN, CDR2 SYDVKM. Trimming removed 3 bases at V and 0 bases at J, with 6 bases between. The CDR3 reads CASSFRSSGNTIYF. The CDR3 DNA sequence: TGTGCCAGCAGTTTTAGGAGCTCTGGAAACACCATATATTTT.

This chain links TRBV14 with TRBJ1-1; D is ambiguous. This CDR3 contains 13 residues. Trimming cost V 1 base and J 6 bases, with 9 bases left between them. Germline V gene sequence: CDR1 SGHDN, CDR2 FVKESK. This CDR3 is CASSQVRRSEAFF. DNA for the CDR3: TGTGCCAGCAGCCAAGTGAGGAGGTCTGAAGCTTTCTTT.

The chain carries TRBV28 and TRBJ1-6; possible D gene TRBD1, 6 bases. The CDR3 totals 14 residues. Trimming cost V 4 bases and J 8 bases, with 12 bases left between them. Per germline, CDR1 MDHEN and CDR2 SYDVKM. CDR3 in amino acids: CASSWSGVDSPLHF. DNA for the CDR3: TGTGCCAGCAGTTGGTCAGGGGTAGATTCACCCCTCCACTTT.

The chain recombines TRBV15 with TRBJ1-1; 7 bases align to TRBD1. J lost 3 bases, V lost 3 bases, and 13 bases had no gene match. From germline, CDR1 is LNHNV and CDR2 YYDKDF (reference sequence). This CDR3 contains 17 residues. CDR3 region: CATSRATGNPLDTEAFF. The DNA for the CDR3 is TGTGCCACCAGCAGGGCGACAGGGAACCCGTTGGACACTGAAGCTTTCTTT.

The chain links TRBV7-6 to TRBJ1-6; TRBD1 aligns across 10 bases. The CDR3 spans 19 residues. Per the germline V gene, CDR1 is SGHVS and CDR2 is FNYEAQ. The V gene end was trimmed by 3 bases and the J gene end by 10 bases; junction bases not matched to a gene: 18. CDR3 in amino acids: CASSFTPLPGQGSLSPLHF. In DNA form, the CDR3 reads TGTGCCAGCAGCTTTACCCCTCTCCCGGGACAGGGGTCCCTATCACCCCTCCACTTT. Variable domain in full (rest from reference TRBV7-6 and TRBJ1-6): GAGVSQSPRYKVTKRGQDVALRCDPISGHVSLYWYRQALGQGPEFLTYFNYEAQQDKSGLPNDRFSAERPEGSISTLTIQRTEQRDSAMYRCASSFTPLPGQGSLSPLHFGNGTRLTVT.

The chain carries TRBV5-6 and TRBJ2-1; D remains unclear. Trimming shortened V by 4 bases and J by 5 bases, and 13 bases separated the two germline ends. The length of the CDR3 is 14 residues. Germline CDR1 and CDR2: SGHDT and YYEEEE. CDR3 amino acids: CASSAARPHNEQFF. CDR3 nucleotide sequence: TGTGCCAGCAGCGCGGCTAGGCCCCACAATGAGCAGTTCTTC.